One and the same sample provided the 26 T cell receptor beta chains below, sequenced in a study of spatial heterogeneity in lung cancer. Regarding time point: blood at routine non-recurrence follow-up after resection. Each CDR3 protein gets one entry after TCRdb re-called the 5' RACE reads with MiXCR. Of approximately 11,000 distinct CDR3 sequences in the sample, 9.5% to 13% were seen once. The specimen comprised PBMCs, sampled at follow-up. Receptors originate from a female donor with early-stage non-small cell lung cancer.

This clonotype was detected ten times or more. This chain connects TRBV2 to TRBJ2-1, with TRBD1 as a possible D gene (5 bases). Germline lookup yields CDR1 SNHLY and CDR2 FYNNEI. The CDR3 has 14 amino acids. V was pared by 10 bases and J by 1 base, with 14 bases between. The CDR3 bases are TGTGCCATCATTCAGGGCGAGTCCTACAATGAGCAGTTCTTC. This encodes CAIIQGESYNEQFF. Full variable domain (outside the CDR3, taken from reference TRBV2 and TRBJ2-1): EPEVTQTPSHQVTQMGQEVILRCVPISNHLYFYWYRQILGQKVEFLVSFYNNEISEKSEIFDDQFSVERPDGSNFTLKIRSTKLEDSAMYFCAIIQGESYNEQFFGPGTRLTVL.

This clonotype was recorded many times. The V gene is TRBV4-2, the J gene TRBJ1-2, with 8 bases lining up with TRBD1. Germline V lookup: CDR1 LGHNA, CDR2 YNFKEQ. CDR3 size: 16 residues. V shed 4 bases and J 8 bases; nucleotides not matched to a gene: 15. CDR3 region: CASSRDGQGGAYGYTF. In DNA form, the CDR3 reads TGTGCCAGCAGCCGGGACGGACAGGGTGGGGCGTACGGCTACACCTTC.

The rearrangement uses TRBV7-9 and TRBJ2-5, with TRBD2 matching over 7 bases. Germline CDR1 is SEHNR and CDR2 is FQNEAQ (reference sequence). The CDR3 loop spans 13 amino acids. The J segment lost 3 bases and the V segment lost 11 bases, leaving 9 bases of the junction unmatched. In DNA form, the CDR3 reads TGTGCCGGGTTGACTAGCCGAAAAGAGACCCAGTACTTC. Encoded protein: CAGLTSRKETQYF.

This clonotype has a handful of counts. V usage is TRBV29-1 and J usage is TRBJ2-7; TRBD2 matches at 14 bases. Germline assignment: CDR1 SQVTM and CDR2 ANQGSEA. The CDR3 consists of 14 residues. The J segment lost 1 base and the V segment lost 5 bases, leaving 1 base of the junction unmatched. The CDR3 loop is CSVRTSGGSYEQYV. CDR3 sequence (DNA): TGCAGCGTTCGGACTAGCGGGGGGTCCTACGAGCAGTACGTC.

There are many counts of this clonotype. CDR3 sequence (DNA): TGTGCCAGCAGTCCACTAGCGGGAGGGGGGGAAGAGACCCAGTACTTC. Amino acid sequence: CASSPLAGGGEETQYF. The chain carries TRBV28 and TRBJ2-5; 13 nucleotides agree with TRBD2. The trim removed 5 bases at V and 3 bases at J, leaving 6 bases unmatched. Germline lookup yields CDR1 MDHEN and CDR2 SYDVKM. The CDR3 consists of 16 residues. The whole variable domain, filled in from reference TRBV28 and TRBJ2-5, reads DVKVTQSSRYLVKRTGEKVFLECVQDMDHENMFWYRQDPGLGLRLIYFSYDVKMKEKGDIPEGYSVSREKKERFSLILESASTNQTSMYLCASSPLAGGGEETQYFGPGTRLLVL.

This clonotype was picked up many times. This CDR3 is CASSQDSWTVYGYTF. CDR3 coding DNA: TGTGCCAGCAGCCAAGATTCGTGGACAGTCTATGGCTACACCTTC. This chain links TRBV4-2 with TRBJ1-2; D perhaps matches TRBD1 (6 bases). The CDR3 is made up of 15 amino acids. The ends were cut back, 0 bases at V and 4 bases at J, with 12 bases in the middle. Germline V gene sequence: CDR1 LGHNA, CDR2 YNFKEQ.

By proportion, this clonotype is large. This chain uses TRBV18 with TRBJ2-1; D is unclear. The germline gives CDR1 KGHSH, CDR2 LQKENI. The CDR3 spans 12 residues. With 6 bases removed from V and 9 bases from J, the gap between germline ends came to 12 bases. The CDR3 DNA is TGTGCCAGCTCCCCCTCGGAAAGTGAGCAGTTCTTC. Its protein is CASSPSESEQFF.

This clonotype was seen at least ten times. The chain uses TRBV23-1 and TRBJ2-1; 8 bases match TRBD2. TRBV23-1 is sorted into the ORF group, with uncertain function. V was clipped by 3 bases and J by 0 bases; unmatched bases: 7. There are 17 residues in the CDR3. Here the CDR3 DNA reads TGCGCCAGCAGTCACAGACTAGCGTTGAGCTCCTACAATGAGCAGTTCTTC. Translation gives CASSHRLALSSYNEQFF.

The sample holds many counts of this clonotype. The rearrangement joins TRBV5-1 to TRBJ1-2; 9 positions agree with TRBD1. Trimming cost V 0 bases and J 3 bases; bases outside gene matches: 3. The CDR3 sequence is 15 residues long. Looked up from germline, CDR1 is SGHRS and CDR2 is YFSETQ. For the CDR3, the DNA is TGCGCCAGCAGCTTGGAACAGGGGGCTTACTATGGCTACACCTTC. Its translation is CASSLEQGAYYGYTF.

This clonotype was detected many times. V and J are TRBV12-3 or TRBV12-4 and TRBJ1-4, with 7 bases lining up with TRBD1. This CDR3 is built from 14 residues. The junction had 9 bases not matched to a gene; V was cut back by 6 bases and J by 8 bases. CDR3: CASRDTGVLEKLFF. CDR3 bases: TGTGCCAGCAGAGACACAGGGGTTCTCGAAAAACTGTTTTTT.

This clonotype was seen ten or more times. The rearrangement links TRBV18 to TRBJ2-1; 10 nucleotides agree with TRBD2. V was clipped by 0 bases and J by 4 bases; unmatched bases: 3. This CDR3 is 16 amino acids long. Germline V gene sequence: CDR1 KGHSH, CDR2 LQKENI. Written as DNA, the CDR3 is TGTGCCAGCTCACCACCGAGCGGGAGGGATTACAATGAGCAGTTCTTC. It specifies CASSPPSGRDYNEQFF. The whole variable domain, filled in from reference TRBV18 and TRBJ2-1, reads NAGVMQNPRHLVRRRGQEARLRCSPMKGHSHVYWYRQLPEEGLKFMVYLQKENIIDESGMPKERFSAEFPKEGPSILRIQQVVRGDSAAYFCASSPPSGRDYNEQFFGPGTRLTVL.

This clonotype was seen ten or more times. Here the CDR3 reads CASSYSLRLAGGVETQYF. Here the CDR3 DNA reads TGTGCCAGCAGTTACTCGTTGCGCCTGGCGGGAGGGGTGGAGACCCAGTACTTC. This chain uses TRBV6-6 with TRBJ2-5; 9 nucleotides agree with TRBD2. The germline CDR1 and CDR2 sequences are MNHNY and SVGAGI (reference sequence). Trimming took 0 bases from V and 5 from J; bases not matched to a gene: 13. CDR3 length: 18 residues.

This clonotype showed up just a few times. The CDR3 region has the DNA TGTGCCAGCAGTTACTCGATCGGCAGGTTTAGAGGTCAGCCCCAGCATTTT. Translated: CASSYSIGRFRGQPQHF. This sequence joins TRBV6-6 and TRBJ1-5; no reliable D call. Germline CDR1 MNHNY, CDR2 SVGAGI (reference sequence). V dropped 0 bases and J dropped 6 bases, with 18 bases sitting between them. CDR3 length: 17 residues.

This clonotype was counted many times. The rearrangement uses TRBV7-9 and TRBJ2-5, with a weak D call TRBD2 (6 bases). The germline CDR1 and CDR2 sequences are SEHNR and FQNEAQ (reference sequence). With 4 bases removed from V and 3 bases from J, the gap between germline ends came to 18 bases. This CDR3 has 16 residues. CDR3 loop: CASSSIWRGMKETQYF. The CDR3 nucleotides are TGTGCCAGCAGCTCCATTTGGCGGGGAATGAAAGAGACCCAGTACTTC.

This clonotype was detected ten times or more. The J gene is TRBJ2-1, the V gene TRBV18, with TRBD2 identical over 8 bases. Germline CDR1 and CDR2: KGHSH and LQKENI. The CDR3 has 17 residues. V lost 3 bases to trimming and J lost 8 bases; unmatched junction nucleotides: 15. CDR3 nucleotides: TGTGCCAGCTCACCGATACCTGGTGGAGCGGGAGTATATGAGCAGTTCTTC. It yields the protein CASSPIPGGAGVYEQFF.

This clonotype has at least ten counts. The chain recombines TRBV4-3 with TRBJ2-1; a weak D match, TRBD1 (6 bases). Germline CDR1 is LGHNA and CDR2 is YSLEER. The CDR3 contains 17 residues. V lost 0 bases, J lost 4 bases, and 16 bases lay in between. The DNA for the CDR3 is TGCGCCAGCAGCCAAGATCCGGCAGGGGACGGTTACAATGAGCAGTTCTTC. Translated: CASSQDPAGDGYNEQFF.

The sample holds many counts of this clonotype. The rearrangement links TRBV10-1 to TRBJ2-3; the D is unclear. The germline V gene encodes CDR1 WNHNN and CDR2 SYGVQD (reference sequence). The CDR3 has 16 residues. V was shortened by 0 bases and J by 0 bases, with 10 bases between the two germline ends. CDR3 in amino acids: CASSESIGFSTDTQYF. The CDR3, as DNA: TGCGCCAGCAGTGAGTCGATTGGATTTAGCACAGATACGCAGTATTTT.

This clonotype was found many times. The gene calls are TRBV19 and TRBJ2-7; D is unresolved. This CDR3 comprises 11 residues. Germline CDR1 and CDR2: LNHDA and SQIVND (reference sequence). Trimming pared 2 bases from V and 7 bases from J, leaving 6 bases between. CDR3 coding DNA: TGTGCCAGTAGTATATCTGGGGAGCAGTACTTC. Translating gives CASSISGEQYF.

V gene TRBV28 combines with J gene TRBJ2-3; 9 bases fit TRBD2. The ends lost 6 bases at V and 0 bases at J; junction bases unmatched: 7. Germline loops: CDR1 MDHEN, CDR2 SYDVKM. The CDR3 runs to 16 residues. CDR3 sequence: CASSFLLAGSTDTQYF. The CDR3 DNA reads as TGTGCCAGCAGCTTCCTCCTAGCGGGGAGCACAGATACGCAGTATTTT. Full variable domain (outside the CDR3, taken from reference TRBV28 and TRBJ2-3): DVKVTQSSRYLVKRTGEKVFLECVQDMDHENMFWYRQDPGLGLRLIYFSYDVKMKEKGDIPEGYSVSREKKERFSLILESASTNQTSMYLCASSFLLAGSTDTQYFGPGTRLTVL.

There are many counts of this clonotype. This chain links TRBV21-1 with TRBJ2-7; TRBD1 is taken as the D call from the table, unchecked against the DNA. TRBV21-1 represents a pseudogene. There are 16 residues in the CDR3. The CDR3 spells CASSRSGGRPVYEQYF. As DNA, the CDR3 is TGTGCCAGCAGCAGGTCGGGGGGGCGCCCCGTTTACGAGCAGTACTTC.

This clonotype has a count of ten or more. V and J are TRBV6-6 and TRBJ2-5; 10 bases are shared with TRBD1. CDR3 length: 15 residues. V gave up 2 bases and J gave up 2 bases; unmatched junction bases: 2. Germline V gives CDR1 MNHNY, CDR2 SVGAGI (reference sequence). Here the CDR3 reads CASSYPGQGQETQYF. As DNA, the CDR3 is TGTGCCAGCAGTTACCCGGGACAGGGGCAAGAGACCCAGTACTTC.

This clonotype was seen at least ten times. The chain couples TRBV5-1 to TRBJ1-4; D gene unclear. V was shortened by 0 bases and J by 5 bases, with 5 bases between the two germline ends. The CDR3 has 13 amino acids. CDR1 and CDR2 (germline): SGHRS, YFSETQ. CDR3 in DNA: TGCGCCAGCAGCTTGGCAGCGAATGAAAAACTGTTTTTT. Its protein product is CASSLAANEKLFF.

The table lists this clonotype with many counts. This chain uses TRBV10-3 with TRBJ2-3; 10 positions match TRBD1. Germline loops: CDR1 ENHRY, CDR2 SYGVKD. The V gene end was trimmed by 4 bases and the J gene end by 3 bases; junction bases not matched to a gene: 10. This CDR3 spans 17 amino acids. DNA for the CDR3: TGTGCCATCAGTGGAGGGACAGGGGAATTCATAACAGATACGCAGTATTTT. This codes for CAISGGTGEFITDTQYF.

The sample holds many counts of this clonotype. The chain employs TRBV12-3 or TRBV12-4 and TRBJ2-5, with D perhaps TRBD2 (6 bases). This CDR3 region has 16 residues. Trimming shortened V by 0 bases and J by 0 bases, and 11 bases separated the two germline ends. The CDR3 coding sequence is TGTGCCAGCAGTTTAGCGGGACTGACGTACCAAGAGACCCAGTACTTC. Translating gives CASSLAGLTYQETQYF.

At least ten counts were recorded for this clonotype. The V call is TRBV7-8, the J call TRBJ2-1, with 12 bases aligning to TRBD2. Trimming at V came to 0 bases and at J to 9 bases, leaving 9 bases not matched to a gene. The CDR3 contains 17 residues. Germline V lookup: CDR1 SGHVS, CDR2 FQNEAQ. The CDR3 sequence: CASSLALAGGPWGEQFF. CDR3 coding DNA: TGTGCCAGCAGCTTAGCCCTAGCGGGGGGGCCCTGGGGTGAGCAGTTCTTC. Looking up the rest from reference TRBV7-8 and TRBJ2-1 gives the full variable domain: GAGVSQSPRYKVAKRGQDVALRCDPISGHVSLFWYQQALGQGPEFLTYFQNEAQLDKSGLPSDRFFAERPEGSVSTLKIQRTQQEDSAVYLCASSLALAGGPWGEQFFGPGTRLTVL.

Concerning this clonotype: A much larger clone is a single base away; this may be a read error. The CDR3 region is CASSSRLLGPKDDTQYF. The CDR3 nucleotides read TGTGCCAGCAGCTCCCGACTCCTTGGACCCAAAGATGACACGCAGTATTTT. The chain joins TRBV5-8 to TRBJ2-3; no clear D. V was clipped by 3 bases and J by 9 bases, with 26 bases between them. The CDR3 spans 17 residues. The germline CDR1 and CDR2 sequences are SGHTS and YDEGEE.